The 24 T cell receptor beta chains reported below all come from one sample, sequenced in a study of T cell responses to AZD1222 COVID-19 vaccine. Method: immunoSEQ multiplex PCR; TCRdb's copy keeps in-frame clones and lacks some. The sample has over 110,000 clones; 85% to 95% are singletons. Sequencing was performed on peripheral blood, taken on day 0 of AZD1222 vaccination. Receptors originate from an adult in good health.

Notes on this clone: In the same sample, other DNA sequences code for this CDR3. V is TRBV9 and J is TRBJ1-2, with a tentative D call TRBD1 (5 bases). The CDR3 totals 13 residues. Deletions cut 0 bases from V and 2 bases from J, with 5 bases between. CDR1 and CDR2 from the germline V gene are SGDLS and YYNGEE. The CDR3 sequence is CASSVDRNYGYTF. The CDR3 coding sequence is TGTGCCAGCAGCGTAGACAGGAACTATGGCTACACCTTC.

V and J are TRBV4-3 and TRBJ1-1; D not resolved. V shed 3 bases and J shed 3 bases, with 11 bases lying between them. This CDR3 comprises 14 residues. Germline CDR1 is LGHNA and CDR2 is YSLEER. The CDR3 region is CASSHVDRHTEAFF. CDR3 in DNA: TGCGCCAGCAGCCACGTAGACCGTCACACTGAAGCTTTCTTT.

This clone is a singleton in its sample. The chain couples TRBV7-3 to TRBJ2-3, with 12 bases identical to TRBD2. CDR3 length equals 19 residues. V gave up 3 bases and J gave up 1 base; unmatched junction bases: 11. Germline CDR1 and CDR2: SGHTA and FQGTGA. The CDR3 sequence: CASSLGRLAGGRGTDTQYF. As DNA, the CDR3 is TGTGCCAGCAGCTTGGGGAGGCTAGCGGGAGGGCGAGGCACAGATACGCAGTATTTT.

V usage is TRBV4-1 and J usage is TRBJ1-6; D is undetermined. V lost 3 bases and J lost 6, with 12 bases in between. Germline V gene lookup returns CDR1 MGHRA and CDR2 YSYEKL. The CDR3 contains 15 residues. DNA for the CDR3: TGCGCCAGCAGCCACAGGACGGATCCTAATTCACCCCTCCACTTT. Its protein is CASSHRTDPNSPLHF.

J is TRBJ1-2 and V is TRBV3-1 (or the pseudogene TRBV3-2); D is unresolved. Germline V lookup: CDR1 LGHDT, CDR2 YNNKEL (reference sequence). The CDR3 runs to 13 residues. V dropped 1 base and J dropped 9 bases, with 12 bases sitting between them. CDR3 sequence (DNA): TGTGCCAGCAGCCAAGGGGGTAGCGTAAGCTACACCTTC. Protein sequence: CASSQGGSVSYTF.

The rearrangement links TRBV11-3 to TRBJ2-3; 13 bases agree with TRBD2. J lost 2 bases, V lost 3 bases, and 11 bases had no gene match. Germline V gives CDR1 SGHNT, CDR2 YENEEA. The CDR3 spans 19 residues. The CDR3 spells CASSFQLAGGLPLTDTQYF. CDR3 nucleotide sequence: TGTGCCAGCAGCTTTCAACTAGCGGGAGGGCTCCCTCTCACAGATACGCAGTATTTT.

The chain employs TRBV25-1 and TRBJ2-3; D is ambiguous. This CDR3 is 11 amino acids long. V was trimmed by 1 base and J by 8 bases, leaving 4 bases between them. Germline CDR1 is MGHDK and CDR2 is SYGVNS. CDR3 sequence reads: CASSESSTQYF. CDR3 DNA: TGTGCCAGCAGTGAATCGAGTACGCAGTATTTT.

This chain links TRBV14 with TRBJ2-7; the D gene is possibly TRBD2 (5 bases). V lost 0 bases to trimming and J lost 0 bases, with 18 bases between them. The CDR3 runs to 18 residues. Germline V CDR1 and CDR2: SGHDN, FVKESK. The CDR3 reads CASSQDRGFSLSSYEQYF. CDR3 DNA: TGTGCCAGCAGCCAAGATCGCGGGTTCTCCCTAAGCTCCTACGAGCAGTACTTC.

The chain employs TRBV7-8 and TRBJ1-6, with D possibly matching TRBD1 (6 bases). The length of the CDR3 is 16 residues. From germline, CDR1 is SGHVS and CDR2 FQNEAQ. Trimming stripped 5 bases from V and 8 bases from J, with 19 bases between. CDR3 coding DNA: TGTGCCAGCAGCCAGGGACAACCAAGGGGGTATTCACCCCTCCACTTT. It specifies CASSQGQPRGYSPLHF.

V is TRBV6-2 or TRBV6-3 and J is TRBJ1-5; D not resolved. The V end lost 6 bases, the J end lost 9 bases, and 15 bases lay between the germline ends. The V gene's germline CDR1 is MNHEY and CDR2 SVGEGT. This CDR3 has 13 residues. The CDR3 DNA follows: TGTGCCAGCAGCCTGAATCTCCGGGCGCCCCAGCATTTT. Translated, it gives CASSLNLRAPQHF.

The J gene is TRBJ1-1, the V gene TRBV7-9, with a possible D match to TRBD1 (6 bases). This CDR3 is built from 16 residues. Trimming removed 5 bases from V and 1 base from J, with 17 bases in between. Germline V gives CDR1 SEHNR, CDR2 FQNEAQ (reference sequence). The CDR3 reads CASSPREGVRNTEAFF. In nucleotides, the CDR3 is TGTGCCAGCAGCCCGCGGGAGGGGGTGAGGAACACTGAAGCTTTCTTT.

This chain connects TRBV7-2 to TRBJ1-1; D is uncertain. This CDR3 region has 16 residues. Trimming took 1 base from V and 2 from J, leaving 14 bases between them. Germline V CDR1 and CDR2: SGHTA, FQGNSA. As DNA, the CDR3 is TGTGCCAGCAGCTTAGGGTTTGGAAGTCGTAACACTGAAGCTTTCTTT. Its protein product is CASSLGFGSRNTEAFF.

This chain connects TRBV10-3 to TRBJ2-5; TRBD1 agrees at 7 bases. CDR3 length equals 14 residues. V trimming: 0 bases; J trimming: 4 bases; junction bases outside the gene matches: 2. From germline, CDR1 is ENHRY and CDR2 SYGVKD. The CDR3 nucleotides read TGTGCCATCAGTGAGTCGGCAGGGGGAGAGACCCAGTACTTC. Its translation is CAISESAGGETQYF.

The gene calls are TRBV7-2 and TRBJ1-4; possibly TRBD1 for D (5 bases). V dropped 3 bases and J dropped 7 bases, with 9 bases sitting between them. The CDR3 sequence is 13 residues long. CDR1 and CDR2 from the germline V gene are SGHTA and FQGNSA. The CDR3 DNA reads TGTGCCAGCAGCTTCATGCAGGGTGAAAAACTGTTTTTT. It encodes CASSFMQGEKLFF.

This chain uses TRBV2 with TRBJ2-5; possible D gene TRBD1, 5 bases. Germline CDR1 and CDR2: SNHLY and FYNNEI. The CDR3 spans 14 residues. The ends were cut back, 5 bases at V and 9 bases at J, with 19 bases in the middle. This chain's CDR3 is CASSRGQAAGPQYF. In DNA form, the CDR3 reads TGTGCCAGCAGTAGAGGCCAGGCCGCAGGGCCCCAGTACTTC.

V usage is TRBV27 and J usage is TRBJ1-6; the D gene is possibly TRBD1 (6 bases). The CDR3 sequence is 14 residues long. With 7 bases removed from V and 6 bases from J, the gap between germline ends came to 13 bases. Germline values: CDR1 MNHEY, CDR2 SMNVEV (reference sequence). The CDR3 DNA is TGTGCCAGCAAAACTGGACAGACTAATTCACCCCTCCACTTT. This translates into CASKTGQTNSPLHF.

CDR3 loop: CASTFAGVMNTEAFF. As DNA, the CDR3 is TGTGCCAGCACCTTCGCCGGGGTCATGAACACTGAAGCTTTCTTT. This chain links TRBV6-5 with TRBJ1-1; no clear D gene. Germline CDR1 and CDR2: MNHEY and SVGAGI. This CDR3 has 15 residues. Trimming stripped 7 bases from V and 0 bases from J, with 15 bases between.

This chain links TRBV7-2 with TRBJ2-1; 12 bases are a match to TRBD2. CDR1 is SGHTA and CDR2 is FQGNSA in the germline V gene. The V gene end was trimmed by 1 base and the J gene end by 2 bases; junction bases not matched to a gene: 9. The CDR3 covers 19 residues. CDR3 in DNA: TGTGCCAGCAGCTTAGTCGCTAGCGGGGGGGCCAAAACCTACAATGAGCAGTTCTTC. Translated, it gives CASSLVASGGAKTYNEQFF.

The chain links TRBV2 to TRBJ1-5; maybe TRBD1 (6 bases). CDR1 SNHLY and CDR2 FYNNEI come from the germline V gene. The CDR3 has 14 amino acids. Trimming cost V 6 bases and J 4 bases, with 13 bases left between them. CDR3 sequence reads: CASSGGQINQPQHF. The CDR3 nucleotides read TGTGCCAGCAGCGGAGGACAGATAAATCAGCCCCAGCATTTT. Looking up the rest from reference TRBV2 and TRBJ1-5 gives the full variable domain: EPEVTQTPSHQVTQMGQEVILRCVPISNHLYFYWYRQILGQKVEFLVSFYNNEISEKSEIFDDQFSVERPDGSNFTLKIRSTKLEDSAMYFCASSGGQINQPQHFGDGTRLSIL.

V gene TRBV5-1 combines with J gene TRBJ1-6; D remains ambiguous. The CDR3 has 15 residues. CDR1 is SGHRS, CDR2 YFSETQ, per germline. V lost 4 bases to trimming and J lost 6 bases, with 14 bases between them. The DNA of the CDR3 is TGCGCCAGCAGCCCGGCCGGGCCTCCTAATTCACCCCTCCACTTT. This codes for CASSPAGPPNSPLHF. Together with reference TRBV5-1 and TRBJ1-6, the CDR3 gives the full variable domain: KAGVTQTPRYLIKTRGQQVTLSCSPISGHRSVSWYQQTPGQGLQFLFEYFSETQRNKGNFPGRFSGRQFSNSRSEMNVSTLELGDSALYLCASSPAGPPNSPLHFGNGTRLTVT.

The gene calls are TRBV7-8 and TRBJ2-7, with TRBD2 matching 14 bases. Germline V gene lookup returns CDR1 SGHVS and CDR2 FQNEAQ. The V and J ends lost 5 bases and 10 bases, in that order; junction bases with no gene match: 10. This CDR3 contains 15 residues. The CDR3 coding sequence is TGTGCCAGCAGCCCGCATGGGACTAGCGGGAGATCTCAGTACTTC. Protein product: CASSPHGTSGRSQYF.

V and J are TRBV6-5 and TRBJ1-3; 7 bases map to TRBD1. V was pared by 6 bases and J by 5 bases, with 10 bases of the junction left unmatched. Germline CDR1 and CDR2: MNHEY and SVGAGI. This CDR3 contains 15 residues. The CDR3 loop is CASRSGQLNRNTIYF. The CDR3 DNA is TGTGCCAGCAGATCGGGACAGCTTAATCGAAACACCATATATTTT.

The chain carries TRBV30 and TRBJ1-2; perhaps TRBD1 as D (5 bases). Germline V gene data show CDR1 as GTSNPN and CDR2 as SVGIG (reference sequence). The germline V and J ends were trimmed by 0 bases and 7 bases, with 12 bases remaining between them. There are 13 residues in the CDR3. Here the CDR3 reads CAWSVTGRGGYTF. The DNA of the CDR3 is TGTGCCTGGAGTGTCACTGGAAGGGGTGGCTACACCTTC.

Only one count was recorded for this clone. In nucleotides, the CDR3 is TGCAGCGTTGAAGTCCCTAGGACTAGCGGGAGTTCATACGAGCAGTACTTC. It encodes CSVEVPRTSGSSYEQYF. The chain joins TRBV29-1 to TRBJ2-7; 13 nucleotides match TRBD2. V lost 1 base to trimming and J lost 4 bases; unmatched junction nucleotides: 10. CDR1 and CDR2 from the germline V gene are SQVTM and ANQGSEA. This CDR3 region has 17 residues.